A selection of T cell receptor beta chains follows, all from one sample in a study of human T cells and chemical hapten exposure. TCRdb analysed the RACE reads with MiXCR anew, one entry per CDR3 protein. The table shows more than 80,000 distinct CDR3 sequences, with 11% occurring only once. The sample consisted of whole blood, taken in connection with sensitization to the hapten diphenylcyclopropenone (DPC). The receptors come from a woman in her forties or fifties with alopecia areata. Some clones in this sample may be carry-over from other donors' samples. CDR3s include the opening cysteine and the closing phenylalanine or tryptophan. Each record gives: clone size, D gene, V gene, J gene, CDR3 DNA, CDR3 protein. A D gene is named only where the DNA matches it firmly. A row's size may be missing; if present it is once, few, many or a size class.

size: .; D: .; V: TRBV30; J: TRBJ1-3; DNA: TGTGCCTGGAGTTCAGGGGCGGATGGAAACACCATATATTTT; CDR3: CAWSSGADGNTIYF
size: many; D: .; V: TRBV11-2; J: TRBJ2-1; DNA: TGTGCCAGCAGCTCCCTGGATCTCTACAATGAGCAGTTCTTC; CDR3: CASSSLDLYNEQFF
size: .; D: .; V: TRBV3-1; J: TRBJ1-5; DNA: TGTGCCAGCAGCCAAGGCCAGAACAATCAGCCCCAGCATTTT; CDR3: CASSQGQNNQPQHF
size: .; D: TRBD2; V: TRBV20-1; J: TRBJ2-1; DNA: TGCAGTGCTGATTCCGGGACTACCTTATACAATGAGCAGTTCTTC; CDR3: CSADSGTTLYNEQFF
size: many; D: .; V: TRBV20-1; J: TRBJ1-5; DNA: TGCAGTGCTAGGGACCCTCGGGGACACAACGCACAACAGCCCCAGCATTTT; CDR3: CSARDPRGHNAQQPQHF
size: .; D: .; V: TRBV21-1; J: TRBJ2-7; DNA: TGTGCCAGCTCCAGGGGAGGGCCCTACGAGCAGTACTTC; CDR3: CASSRGGPYEQYF
size: many; D: .; V: TRBV7-2; J: TRBJ2-1; DNA: TGTGCCAGCAGCTTCGTCCCCCCTCCTCAGACGAATGAGCAGTTCTTC; CDR3: CASSFVPPPQTNEQFF
size: many; D: .; V: TRBV25-1; J: TRBJ2-5; DNA: TGTGCCAGCAGTGAATTAAATGGGGCACAAGAGACCCAGTACTTC; CDR3: CASSELNGAQETQYF
size: .; D: .; V: TRBV7-8; J: TRBJ2-7; DNA: TGTGCCAGCAGCGTAGGCTACGTGGAGCAGTACTTC; CDR3: CASSVGYVEQYF
size: many; D: .; V: TRBV24-1; J: TRBJ2-7; DNA: TGTGCCACCAGTGATTTATTTGGGGAGCAGTACTTC; CDR3: CATSDLFGEQYF
size: many; D: TRBD2; V: TRBV20-1; J: TRBJ2-3; DNA: TGCAGTGCTACTCTAATTAGCGGGGACTTCTCTTATAGCACAGATACGCAGTATTTT; CDR3: CSATLISGDFSYSTDTQYF
size: many; D: .; V: TRBV7-3; J: TRBJ2-1; DNA: TGTGCCAGCAGCTTGACTAGTCTGATTGGAGGTGAGCAGTTCTTC; CDR3: CASSLTSLIGGEQFF
size: few; D: TRBD2; V: TRBV7-3; J: TRBJ2-6; DNA: TGTGCCAGCAGCTCTAGCGGGAGCCCTTCTGGGGCCAACGTCCTGACTTTC; CDR3: CASSSSGSPSGANVLTF
size: .; D: TRBD1; V: TRBV7-2; J: TRBJ1-1; DNA: TGTGCCAGCAGCTTAGGAGGGACAGGGACCACTGAAGCTTTCTTT; CDR3: CASSLGGTGTTEAFF
size: few; D: .; V: TRBV7-2; J: TRBJ2-7; DNA: TGTGCCAGCAGCCCTAGCAGCGGGACAAACGAGCAGTACTTC; CDR3: CASSPSSGTNEQYF
size: few; D: .; V: TRBV5-1; J: TRBJ1-5; DNA: TGCGCCAGCAGCGTAGAAGGGAATCAGCCCCAGCATTTT; CDR3: CASSVEGNQPQHF
size: .; D: .; V: TRBV6-2/TRBV6-3; J: TRBJ2-1; DNA: TGTGCCAGCAGGGACTCCTCTGGCAATGGACAGTTCTTC; CDR3: CASRDSSGNGQFF
size: many; D: .; V: TRBV18; J: TRBJ2-4; DNA: TGTGCCAGCTCACCAAGTGCTGGAAAAAACATTCAGTACTTC; CDR3: CASSPSAGKNIQYF
size: many; D: .; V: TRBV7-3; J: TRBJ1-6; DNA: TGTGCCAGCAGCCGAACCAGGGATTCACCCCTCCACTTT; CDR3: CASSRTRDSPLHF
size: many; D: .; V: TRBV14; J: TRBJ1-1; DNA: TGTGCCAGCAGCCACCCGGGGAAGGTTCTGAACACTGAAGCTTTCTTT; CDR3: CASSHPGKVLNTEAFF
size: .; D: .; V: TRBV7-9; J: TRBJ1-2; DNA: TGTGCCAGTGGGACTTTCTATGGCTACACCTTC; CDR3: CASGTFYGYTF
size: many; D: TRBD2; V: TRBV28; J: TRBJ2-5; DNA: TGTGCCACCAGACTAGCGGGAGCGACCCAGTACTTC; CDR3: CATRLAGATQYF
size: .; D: .; V: TRBV29-1; J: TRBJ1-3; DNA: TGCAGCGTTGAAGCGGGACTTATTGGTTCGGGAAACACCATATATTTT; CDR3: CSVEAGLIGSGNTIYF
size: .; D: .; V: TRBV7-2; J: TRBJ2-2; DNA: TGTGCCAGCAGCTTAGAGTCAGGGGTTGCCGGGGAGCTGTTTTTT; CDR3: CASSLESGVAGELFF
size: .; D: .; V: TRBV28; J: TRBJ2-3; DNA: TGTGCCAGCAGTTTATATGGGGGCACAGATACGCAGTATTTT; CDR3: CASSLYGGTDTQYF
size: many; D: TRBD2; V: TRBV7-9; J: TRBJ2-1; DNA: TGTGCCAGCAGCCGGGGACTAGCGGCCTACAATGAGCAGTTCTTC; CDR3: CASSRGLAAYNEQFF
size: few; D: .; V: TRBV27; J: TRBJ1-6; DNA: TGTGCCAGCAGTTTCGGACGTGATAATTCACCCCTCCACTTT; CDR3: CASSFGRDNSPLHF
size: many; D: .; V: TRBV7-9; J: TRBJ2-7; DNA: TGTGCCAGCAGCTCAAAGGGTGGCAAGTACTTC; CDR3: CASSSKGGKYF